A single TCR beta chain is shown here with its context. This clonotype came up many times. Its antigen remains undetermined. No much larger clonotype is one base removed from it; base qualities were not supplied. The sample comes from a study of human T cells and chemical hapten exposure (dated by TCRdb to the early 2020s). About the study as a whole: For sensitization, 2% DPC in acetone was applied to a 2 cm by 2 cm area of upper inner arm skin. Blood was sampled from patients pre-sensitization (week 0) and at 2, 6 and about 24 weeks after DPC sensitization. Under 30 alopecia patients gave blood for TCR sequencing at one to four time points (pre-sensitization, 2, 6 and 24 weeks). Weekly therapeutic DPC doses were additionally applied to the scalp of patients throughout the roughly 25-week study period. This study followed changes in the peripheral blood TCR repertoire in vivo during primary and secondary sensitization of alopecia patients to the hapten diphenylcyclopropenone (DPC). Patch testing on the upper back used Finn chambers containing 0.01% DPC, with scoring done after 6 days according to International Contact Dermatitis Research Group standards. Libraries were pooled for sequencing, and variation in per-sample TCR yields was attributed mainly to small differences in library volumes within the pool. The mostly female patient cohort included alopecia areata with under or over 50% scalp involvement, alopecia totalis and alopecia universalis. Here is what the overall study found, with its caveats: Significantly more large CDR3 similarity clusters were formed by expanded TCRs than by pre-sensitization or healthy control sets, consistent with antigen-driven responses. After repeated subsampling, changes were observed in the strength of the expansion versus patch-test correlation and in the threshold at which the correlation became significant. DPC sensitization did not change the number of TCRs with a frequency above 1 in 1000, and there was no evidence of changes in global repertoire structure. Because every patient had alopecia, a presumed autoimmune disease, the patients' immune response might differ from that of healthy individuals. A positive correlation was found between the number of PT1 expanded TCRs and patch test score, with significance reached at thresholds 8, 16 and 32 but not 4.

V is reduced by 5 bases and J by 6 bases, leaving a spacing of 9 bases between them. Based on the germline V gene, the CDR1 and CDR2 sequences are SGDLS and YYNGEE. There are 13 amino acids in the CDR3, from cysteine to phenylalanine inclusive. Of the read, only the CDR3 DNA is kept; its 39 bases are in frame from base 1. The time point label corresponds to: patch test 2, 6 weeks after DPC sensitization. The treatment or condition label, as the study defines it: therapeutic diphenylcyclopropenone sensitization with weekly scalp DPC. At every patch-test visit, the blood draw took place before the patch test was put on. Eligible patients were aged 18 to 70, diagnosed with alopecia, deemed suitable for DPC therapy, and excluded if pregnant. Total RNA was extracted from unfractionated whole blood collected in Tempus Blood RNA tubes. Libraries were made using RACE. The instrument given in TCRdb is NextSeq 500. Library preparation attached unique molecular identifiers to individual cDNA molecules for quantitative, reproducible TCR counting. For every blood RNA sample, sequencing covered both the TCR alpha and TCR beta chains. The study's processing was this. A median of about 87,000 TCRs per sample was observed, with a range of roughly 20,000 to 700,000. V, J and CDR3 annotation of the TCR reads was carried out using the Decombinator software suite. Every sample was subsampled to the same number of TCRs (28,000) for the PS versus PT1 abundance plots. TCRs were defined as expanded if absent before sensitization and observed at least eight times at the 2-week time point. TCRdb reprocessing: public reads trimmed at Q25 with fastp, clones called with MiXCR, in-frame beta chains kept. Rows with one shared CDR3 protein collapse into an entry with the most common genes and DNA. TCRdb assigned the V and J calls; the authors' analysis was not used. The sample profile shows about 82,000 distinct CDR3 sequences; about 6.6% of them were found once. The top ten constitute 1% to 1.5% of the sample.

Recombination linked TRBV9 to TRBJ1-6; confidence is insufficient to name the D gene. This material consisted of whole blood, taken in connection with sensitization to the hapten diphenylcyclopropenone (DPC). This TCR derives from a woman younger than 45 with alopecia areata. Some clones in this sample may be carry-over from other donors' samples. Read as DNA, the sequence is TGTGCCAGCAGTAGGGTTGGTAATTCACCCCTCCACTTT. Its coded protein is CASSRVGNSPLHF.